A single sample gave rise to the 27 T cell receptor beta chains below, sequenced in a study of T cell responses to AZD1222 COVID-19 vaccine (dated by TCRdb to 2020 to 2023). According to the study, the label for this sample's time point signals: baseline before first vaccination. The meaning of the sample's treatment or condition label: meningococcal conjugate vaccine given as trial control. Libraries were constructed by the immunoSEQ multiplex PCR assay. TCRdb re-hosts the immuneACCESS table, in-frame sequences only. Its copies lack some clones; in the studies checked, an unresolved V gene accounts for under half of them, and the cause for the rest is not known. A total of approximately 150,000 clones appear in this sample, under 95% of them only once. The ten largest clonotypes hold 4.4% of the sample. The material was peripheral blood, obtained on day 0 of MenACWY control vaccination. These receptors came from an adult in good health.

The chain joins TRBV7-3 to TRBJ2-1; 14 bases map to TRBD2. The CDR3 length is 17 residues. V gave up 5 bases and J gave up 6 bases; unmatched junction bases: 9. CDR1 and CDR2 (germline): SGHTA, FQGTGA. The DNA for the CDR3 is TGTGCCAGCAGCATAGGGACTAGCGGGAGCAGAGGCAATGAGCAGTTCTTC. Translating it yields CASSIGTSGSRGNEQFF.

The chain links TRBV5-6 to TRBJ2-1; TRBD2 is a possible D gene (6 bases). Trimming removed 5 bases from V and 0 bases from J, with 15 bases in between. CDR1 is SGHDT, CDR2 YYEEEE, per germline. CDR3 size: 16 residues. CDR3 residues: CASSPWGDSSYNEQFF. DNA for the CDR3: TGTGCCAGCAGTCCGTGGGGGGATAGCTCCTACAATGAGCAGTTCTTC.

The rearrangement uses TRBV10-3 and TRBJ2-7; TRBD1 aligns across 9 bases. Germline V gene data show CDR1 as ENHRY and CDR2 as SYGVKD. The length of the CDR3 is 17 residues. The V segment lost 6 bases and the J segment 2 bases; nucleotides outside the gene matches: 14. CDR3 sequence (DNA): TGTGCCATCAGCCGCGATTCGGACAGGGGAAAAGCCTACGAGCAGTACTTC. It is translated as CAISRDSDRGKAYEQYF.

The chain is built from TRBV3-1 (or the pseudogene TRBV3-2) and TRBJ1-2; 9 bases match TRBD1. The germline CDR1 and CDR2 sequences are LGHDT and YNNKEL (reference sequence). The CDR3 sequence is 17 residues long. V was clipped by 4 bases and J by 2 bases; unmatched bases: 11. The CDR3 loop reads CASSLTLPGQGNYGYTF. CDR3 DNA: TGTGCCAGCAGCCTCACTCTACCGGGACAGGGCAACTATGGCTACACCTTC.

The chain is built from TRBV10-3 and TRBJ2-3, with 10 bases fitting TRBD2. The CDR3 length is 15 residues. Trimming at V came to 6 bases and at J to 1 base, leaving 4 bases not matched to a gene. Germline CDR1 and CDR2: ENHRY and SYGVKD. The CDR3 loop reads CAIRAGTSGTDTQYF. CDR3 bases: TGTGCCATCAGAGCCGGGACTAGCGGCACAGATACGCAGTATTTT.

This clone came up once. The V call is TRBV10-3, the J call TRBJ1-6; D is ambiguous. CDR3 length: 14 amino acids. Germline values: CDR1 ENHRY, CDR2 SYGVKD. V was trimmed by 6 bases and J by 8 bases, leaving 14 bases between them. CDR3 in amino acids: CAIRTRSEDSPLHF. DNA of the CDR3: TGTGCCATCAGGACACGCTCAGAGGATTCACCCCTCCACTTT.

This sequence joins TRBV9 and TRBJ2-7; 9 bases are a match to TRBD2. Germline lookup yields CDR1 SGDLS and CDR2 YYNGEE. The CDR3 loop spans 14 amino acids. J was trimmed by 4 bases and V by 4 bases; bases with no gene match: 6. CDR3 residues: CASSLAGVGYEQYF. Written as DNA, the CDR3 is TGTGCCAGCAGCTTAGCGGGAGTAGGGTACGAGCAGTACTTC.

This clone was seen only once. Germline and junction disagree at one end, which may indicate a read error. The V call is TRBV7-2, the J call TRBJ1-4; no clear D. This CDR3 spans 15 amino acids. Germline V gene data show CDR1 as SGHTA and CDR2 as FQGNSA. The CDR3 here is CASSFGARTYEKLFF. CDR3 in DNA: TGTGCCAGCAGCTTCGGAGCAAGAACTTATGAAAAACTGTTTTTT.

This clone was observed once. This chain uses TRBV6-2 or TRBV6-3 with TRBJ1-2; D is unresolved. CDR1 and CDR2 (germline): MNHEY, SVGEGT. Trimming pared 4 bases from V and 8 bases from J, leaving 23 bases between. The CDR3 has 16 residues. CDR3 protein: CASSFPLGSPTRGYTF. CDR3 coding DNA: TGTGCCAGCAGTTTTCCTCTGGGCTCCCCGACGCGGGGCTACACCTTC.

This clone appeared a single time. J is TRBJ1-4 and V is TRBV7-8, with TRBD1 matching 12 bases. The trim removed 1 base at V and 1 base at J, leaving 7 bases unmatched. Germline CDR1 SGHVS, CDR2 FQNEAQ. This CDR3 has 19 amino acids. This chain's CDR3 is CASSLGPGQGAQTNEKLFF. Here the CDR3 DNA reads TGTGCCAGCAGCTTAGGCCCGGGACAGGGGGCCCAAACTAATGAAAAACTGTTTTTT. Full variable domain (outside the CDR3, taken from reference TRBV7-8 and TRBJ1-4): GAGVSQSPRYKVAKRGQDVALRCDPISGHVSLFWYQQALGQGPEFLTYFQNEAQLDKSGLPSDRFFAERPEGSVSTLKIQRTQQEDSAVYLCASSLGPGQGAQTNEKLFFGSGTQLSVL.

This chain uses TRBV3-1 (or the pseudogene TRBV3-2) with TRBJ1-2; D not certain. This CDR3 spans 14 amino acids. The germline CDR1 and CDR2 sequences are LGHDT and YNNKEL (reference sequence). V was trimmed by 2 bases and J by 8 bases, leaving 15 bases between them. The CDR3 DNA reads TGTGCCAGCAGCCAAAACAATTCTCCGGGGGGCTACACCTTC. As protein: CASSQNNSPGGYTF.

This clone was picked up a small number of times. The V gene is TRBV10-2, the J gene TRBJ2-7; 10 positions agree with TRBD1. V shed 8 bases, J shed 5 bases, and the junction held 12 bases outside the gene matches. Germline loops: CDR1 WSHSY, CDR2 SAAADI. CDR3 length: 15 amino acids. The CDR3 nucleotides are TGCGCCAGCGGAGACCGGGACAGGGGATCCGACGAGCAGTACTTC. Translating gives CASGDRDRGSDEQYF.

The V gene is TRBV2, the J gene TRBJ1-3, with a possible D match to TRBD1 (5 bases). The CDR3 totals 15 residues. V was pared by 5 bases and J by 3 bases, with 14 bases between. Germline assignment: CDR1 SNHLY and CDR2 FYNNEI. The CDR3 spells CASSPGTLGGNTIYF. The CDR3 coding sequence is TGTGCCAGCAGTCCCGGGACTTTAGGTGGAAACACCATATATTTT.

The V gene is TRBV5-1, the J gene TRBJ2-4; TRBD2 matches 7 bases. CDR3 length: 16 residues. The V segment lost 0 bases and the J segment 1 base; nucleotides outside the gene matches: 4. The germline gives CDR1 SGHRS, CDR2 YFSETQ. CDR3 region: CASSLDAGEAKNIQYF. CDR3 in DNA: TGCGCCAGCAGCTTGGACGCGGGAGAGGCCAAAAACATTCAGTACTTC.

This sequence joins TRBV7-2 and TRBJ1-4, with no clear D. The CDR3 spans 15 residues. CDR1 and CDR2 from the germline V gene are SGHTA and FQGNSA. Trimming shortened V by 4 bases and J by 8 bases, and 17 bases separated the two germline ends. Written as DNA, the CDR3 is TGTGCCAGCAGCTATGGAAGAACAGTGGAGGAAAAACTGTTTTTT. It yields the protein CASSYGRTVEEKLFF.

This chain links TRBV18 with TRBJ2-1; a weak D match, TRBD2 (6 bases). With 3 bases removed from V and 3 bases from J, the gap between germline ends came to 12 bases. Germline CDR1 and CDR2: KGHSH and LQKENI. The CDR3 runs 15 residues. In nucleotides, the CDR3 is TGTGCCAGCTCACCTGGAGCGGGTGGCTACAATGAGCAGTTCTTC. Its translation is CASSPGAGGYNEQFF.

The chain carries TRBV5-6 and TRBJ1-5; D gene ambiguous. The germline V gene encodes CDR1 SGHDT and CDR2 YYEEEE. Trimming removed 1 base at V and 7 bases at J, with 6 bases between. This CDR3 contains 12 residues. The CDR3 sequence: CASSLRHQPQHF. CDR3 DNA: TGTGCCAGCAGCTTGCGTCACCAGCCCCAGCATTTT.

The V call is TRBV19, the J call TRBJ1-5, with D possibly TRBD1 on 6 matching bases. Germline-derived CDR1 and CDR2 are LNHDA and SQIVND (reference sequence). With 11 bases removed from V and 4 bases from J, the gap between germline ends came to 18 bases. CDR3 length: 14 amino acids. The CDR3 spells CAGTGQMGNQPQHF. In DNA, the CDR3 is TGTGCCGGAACCGGACAGATGGGGAATCAGCCCCAGCATTTT. The whole variable domain, remainder taken from reference TRBV19 and TRBJ1-5, is DGGITQSPKYLFRKEGQNVTLSCEQNLNHDAMYWYRQDPGQGLRLIYYSQIVNDFQKGDIAEGYSVSREKKESFPLTVTSAQKNPTAFYLCAGTGQMGNQPQHFGDGTRLSIL.

V and J are TRBV10-3 and TRBJ2-1; D perhaps matches TRBD1 (6 bases). CDR1 and CDR2 from the germline V gene are ENHRY and SYGVKD. V was pared by 0 bases and J by 5 bases, with 17 bases between. The CDR3 contains 17 residues. The CDR3 sequence: CAISESWAGDSDNEQFF. In nucleotides, the CDR3 is TGTGCCATCAGTGAGTCATGGGCAGGGGATAGCGACAATGAGCAGTTCTTC.

The rearrangement uses TRBV19 and TRBJ1-6, with TRBD1 identical over 8 bases. The length of the CDR3 is 15 residues. Germline CDR1 is LNHDA and CDR2 is SQIVND (reference sequence). V gave up 7 bases and J gave up 6 bases; unmatched junction bases: 8. The DNA for the CDR3 is TGTGCCAGTAACGTTCAGGGGGCGCGTAATTCACCCCTCCACTTT. As protein: CASNVQGARNSPLHF.

As regards this clone: Compared with germline, one end of the junction differs, possibly owing to a read error. V and J are TRBV7-7 and TRBJ2-2; TRBD2 matches at 11 bases. The length of the CDR3 is 15 residues. Germline V gene data show CDR1 as SSHAT and CDR2 as FNYEAQ (reference sequence). CDR3 nucleotides: TGTGCTAGCAGCGCCACTAGCGGGAGCGTCGGGGAGCTGTTTTTT. Translation gives CASSATSGSVGELFF. Looking up the rest from reference TRBV7-7 and TRBJ2-2 gives the full variable domain: GAGVSQSPRYKVTKRGQDVTLRCDPISSHATLYWYQQALGQGPEFLTYFNYEAQPDKSGLPSDRFSAERPEGSISTLTIQRTEQRDSAMYRCASSATSGSVGELFFGEGSRLTVL.

The rearrangement joins TRBV5-4 to TRBJ1-1; a weak D match, TRBD1 (6 bases). V was shortened by 2 bases and J by 4 bases, with 12 bases between the two germline ends. CDR3 length: 14 residues. The germline V gene has CDR1 SGHNT and CDR2 YYREEE (reference sequence). CDR3 in DNA: TGTGCCAGCAGCTTTACAGGGTTAGGCACTGAAGCTTTCTTT. It is translated as CASSFTGLGTEAFF.

The chain has TRBV30 and TRBJ2-2; 9 bases align to TRBD2. The trim removed 0 bases at V and 5 bases at J, leaving 10 bases unmatched. This CDR3 spans 17 amino acids. CDR1 and CDR2 (germline): GTSNPN, SVGIG (reference sequence). The CDR3 is CAWSVLSGRTNTGELFF. The CDR3 DNA reads TGTGCCTGGAGTGTACTAAGCGGGAGGACCAATACCGGGGAGCTGTTTTTT.

The rearrangement uses TRBV28 and TRBJ1-1; 7 positions match TRBD1. V lost 4 bases to trimming and J lost 4 bases; unmatched junction nucleotides: 3. The CDR3 is 13 amino acids. Germline V gives CDR1 MDHEN, CDR2 SYDVKM. The DNA for the CDR3 is TGTGCCAGCAGTTCACCAGGGGGCACTGAAGCTTTCTTT. It is translated as CASSSPGGTEAFF.

The chain uses TRBV5-1 and TRBJ1-3; D ambiguous. The CDR3 spans 16 residues. Germline V CDR1 and CDR2: SGHRS, YFSETQ. The V gene lost 0 bases and the J gene lost 0 bases, with 10 bases spanning the gap. CDR3: CASSLAGSSSGNTIYF. In DNA, the CDR3 is TGCGCCAGCAGCTTGGCCGGCAGCTCCTCTGGAAACACCATATATTTT.

This clone was observed a few times. The J gene is TRBJ2-7, the V gene TRBV6-2 or TRBV6-3; D is undetermined. The length of the CDR3 is 13 residues. With 5 bases removed from V and 5 bases from J, the gap between germline ends came to 13 bases. The germline V gene has CDR1 MNHEY and CDR2 SVGEGT. The CDR3 nucleotides read TGTGCCAGCAGTCATCTCCCGATTCACGAGCAGTACTTC. It specifies CASSHLPIHEQYF.

V and J are TRBV7-2 and TRBJ2-7, with 7 bases fitting TRBD1. This CDR3 is built from 14 residues. Germline V gives CDR1 SGHTA, CDR2 FQGNSA. The V and J ends lost 3 bases and 3 bases, in that order; junction bases with no gene match: 5. The CDR3 here is CASSFDRVGYEQYF. As DNA, the CDR3 is TGTGCCAGCAGCTTTGACAGGGTGGGCTACGAGCAGTACTTC.